Sequencing of this T cell receptor beta chain was carried out in a study of cytomegalovirus exposure and HLA in healthy donors. Trimming took 3 bases from V and 4 from J, leaving 9 bases between them. Germline lookup yields CDR1 SNHLY and CDR2 FYNNEI. The CDR3 extends over 13 amino acids. The method was immunoSEQ multiplex PCR; TCRdb's version includes in-frame clones alone and lacks a portion of them. The data show 100,000 or so clones, with less than 90% seen just once and about 6.5% held by the top ten. The chain recombines TRBV2 with TRBJ1-2; D is undetermined. The sequence derives from a young man in good health and CMV-seropositive. The specimen was PBMCs. The CDR3: CASSDRTFYGYTF. For the CDR3, the DNA is TGTGCCAGCAGTGACAGGACTTTCTATGGCTACACCTTC.